What follows are 30 T cell receptor beta chains derived from one specimen sequenced in a study of shared clonotypes between healthy human individuals. Sequencing was performed with immunoSEQ multiplex PCR; in TCRdb, only in-frame clones are kept and a portion is missing. The repertoire holds about 710,000 clones, with approximately 77% as singletons. Sequenced sample: memory CD4+ T cells sorted from blood. The sample's subset: CD45RA-negative fraction. The receptors were sampled from a woman aged 25 to 39 in good health.

The chain links TRBV29-1 to TRBJ2-7; 11 nucleotides align to TRBD2. The CDR3 has 14 amino acids. V lost 4 bases to trimming and J lost 7 bases; unmatched junction nucleotides: 9. CDR1 SQVTM and CDR2 ANQGSEA come from the germline V gene. For the CDR3, the DNA is TGCAGCGTTGGAAAGCTAGCGGGAGGAGGGGAGCAGTACTTC. As protein: CSVGKLAGGGEQYF.

The V gene is TRBV6-1, the J gene TRBJ1-4, with D possibly being TRBD1 (5 bases). Trimming removed 6 bases at V and 5 bases at J, with 16 bases between. This CDR3 is 15 amino acids long. From germline, CDR1 is MNHNS and CDR2 SASEGT. CDR3 in amino acids: CASRPRGAGNEKLFF. The DNA for the CDR3 is TGTGCCAGCAGGCCTCGGGGCGCGGGAAATGAAAAACTGTTTTTT.

This sequence joins TRBV9 and TRBJ2-3; 11 nucleotides match TRBD2. Germline-derived CDR1 and CDR2 are SGDLS and YYNGEE. The CDR3 totals 16 residues. The trim removed 0 bases at V and 5 bases at J, leaving 5 bases unmatched. CDR3 coding DNA: TGTGCCAGCAGCGTAGACCGGACTAGCGGGTTAGATACGCAGTATTTT. Its translation: CASSVDRTSGLDTQYF.

This clone came up once. The chain uses TRBV5-1 and TRBJ2-2; 7 bases map to TRBD1. With 4 bases clipped from V and 2 bases from J, the junction kept 5 bases outside the gene matches. This CDR3 contains 15 residues. Per the germline V gene, CDR1 is SGHRS and CDR2 is YFSETQ. CDR3 DNA: TGCGCCAGCAGCAGGGACAGACCTAACACCGGGGAGCTGTTTTTT. Encoded protein: CASSRDRPNTGELFF.

The rearrangement uses TRBV5-1 and TRBJ2-3, with 8 bases that match TRBD1. With V trimmed by 0 bases and J by 3 bases, 6 bases remained unmatched. Germline CDR1 is SGHRS and CDR2 is YFSETQ. This CDR3 comprises 16 residues. The CDR3 loop is CASSLGQGARTDTQYF. DNA of the CDR3: TGCGCCAGCAGCTTGGGTCAGGGGGCGAGGACAGATACGCAGTATTTT.

This clone turned up a few times. This rearrangement joins TRBV11-2 to TRBJ2-3; unclear D gene. Germline lookup yields CDR1 SGHAT and CDR2 FQNNGV. Trimming removed 6 bases from V and 0 bases from J, with 10 bases in between. There are 14 residues in the CDR3. The CDR3 sequence: CASRPPGSTDTQYF. The CDR3 DNA is TGTGCCAGCAGGCCCCCTGGGAGCACAGATACGCAGTATTTT.

The V and J genes are TRBV9 and TRBJ2-1; 7 bases are shared with TRBD2. J lost 5 bases, V lost 4 bases, and 3 bases had no gene match. This CDR3 spans 13 amino acids. Germline loops: CDR1 SGDLS, CDR2 YYNGEE. The CDR3 protein is CASSKAGHNEQFF. In nucleotides, the CDR3 is TGTGCCAGCAGCAAAGCGGGGCACAATGAGCAGTTCTTC.

The chain employs TRBV18 and TRBJ2-2; D remains ambiguous. V lost 3 bases and J 2 bases, leaving 10 bases between the germline ends. The germline CDR1 and CDR2 sequences are KGHSH and LQKENI. CDR3 size: 15 residues. The CDR3: CASSPLGPNTGELFF. The CDR3 bases are TGTGCCAGCTCACCGCTCGGTCCTAACACCGGGGAGCTGTTTTTT.

This clone was found a few times. The J gene is TRBJ1-1, the V gene TRBV2; D remains unclear. Trimming removed 4 bases from V and 7 bases from J, with 13 bases in between. CDR1 is SNHLY and CDR2 is FYNNEI in the germline V gene. The CDR3 loop spans 13 amino acids. The CDR3 DNA follows: TGTGCCAGCAGTGTAGAGACCTTCGTTGAAGCTTTCTTT. Translated: CASSVETFVEAFF.

In this sample, this clone turned up a few times. CDR3 in amino acids: CASSVRGEETQYF. CDR3 nucleotide sequence: TGCGCCAGCAGCGTCCGGGGGGAAGAGACCCAGTACTTC. The rearrangement uses TRBV4-1 and TRBJ2-5; 7 nucleotides agree with TRBD2. Trimming cost V 5 bases and J 3 bases; bases outside gene matches: 3. Germline values: CDR1 MGHRA, CDR2 YSYEKL. The CDR3 contains 13 residues.

This clone turned up a few times. The chain is built from TRBV28 and TRBJ2-5; D may be TRBD1 (6 bases). The CDR3 is made up of 14 amino acids. CDR1 and CDR2 (germline): MDHEN, SYDVKM. V was cut by 2 bases and J by 5 bases, with 12 bases left in between. The CDR3 protein is CASSLPQGRETQYF. The CDR3, as DNA: TGTGCCAGCAGTTTACCACAGGGCAGGGAGACCCAGTACTTC.

This clone was observed once. The gene calls are TRBV19 and TRBJ2-2, with 8 bases identical to TRBD1. The V gene end was trimmed by 6 bases and the J gene end by 2 bases; junction bases not matched to a gene: 5. CDR1 is LNHDA and CDR2 is SQIVND in the germline V gene (reference sequence). The CDR3 is made up of 15 amino acids. CDR3 DNA: TGTGCCAGTAGGGACAGGGCCTTTAACACCGGGGAGCTGTTTTTT. This gives the protein CASRDRAFNTGELFF.

The chain joins TRBV13 to TRBJ2-7, with 8 nucleotides matching TRBD2. Germline lookup yields CDR1 PRHDT and CDR2 FYEKMQ (reference sequence). With 5 bases clipped from V and 3 bases from J, the junction kept 12 bases outside the gene matches. The CDR3 contains 16 residues. CDR3 protein: CASSPTRTSRNYEQYF. As DNA, the CDR3 is TGTGCCAGCAGCCCAACCCGGACTAGCCGGAACTACGAGCAGTACTTC.

The V and J genes are TRBV11-2 and TRBJ2-7, with D hard to call. This CDR3 spans 14 amino acids. CDR1 and CDR2 (germline): SGHAT, FQNNGV. The germline V and J ends were trimmed by 5 bases and 8 bases, with 19 bases remaining between them. The CDR3 is CASSTYRNVFQQYF. The CDR3 DNA is TGTGCCAGCAGCACCTACCGGAACGTGTTTCAGCAGTACTTC.

This clone has just one count. The J gene is TRBJ2-7, the V gene TRBV28, with 11 bases matching TRBD1. CDR1 and CDR2 (germline): MDHEN, SYDVKM. This CDR3 spans 17 amino acids. With 4 bases clipped from V and 3 bases from J, the junction kept 11 bases outside the gene matches. CDR3 loop: CASSSPTSGTGGYEQYF. The CDR3 nucleotides are TGTGCCAGCAGTTCACCTACCTCCGGGACAGGGGGCTACGAGCAGTACTTC.

This chain connects TRBV5-4 to TRBJ2-7, with 7 bases matching TRBD1. The junction had 2 bases not matched to a gene; V was cut back by 2 bases and J by 0 bases. The CDR3 consists of 14 residues. Germline V gene lookup returns CDR1 SGHNT and CDR2 YYREEE (reference sequence). CDR3 DNA sequence: TGTGCCAGCAGCTTTGGACAGGACTCCTACGAGCAGTACTTC. This gives the protein CASSFGQDSYEQYF.

V is TRBV29-1 and J is TRBJ2-5; D may match TRBD1 or TRBD2 (7 bases each). Per the germline V gene, CDR1 is SQVTM and CDR2 is ANQGSEA. This CDR3 is built from 15 residues. V lost 2 bases to trimming and J lost 2 bases, with 15 bases between them. CDR3 loop: CSVELSGGVQETQYF. DNA of the CDR3: TGCAGCGTTGAATTATCAGGGGGGGTACAAGAGACCCAGTACTTC.

This clone was recorded once. This chain connects TRBV30 to TRBJ1-5; no firm D call. Germline V gives CDR1 GTSNPN, CDR2 SVGIG (reference sequence). The CDR3 runs to 14 residues. Trimming left V 7 bases short and J 5 bases short, with 18 bases between. CDR3 sequence reads: CASTPASADQPQHF. The CDR3 DNA follows: TGTGCCTCTACCCCCGCCTCGGCGGATCAGCCCCAGCATTTT.

This clone was seen more than once but under ten times. V is TRBV5-1 and J is TRBJ2-3; 8 positions agree with TRBD1. The CDR3 runs to 14 residues. Germline V lookup: CDR1 SGHRS, CDR2 YFSETQ. The V gene end was trimmed by 2 bases and the J gene end by 7 bases; junction bases not matched to a gene: 6. The CDR3 region has the DNA TGCGCCAGCAGCTTTGGGACAGGAGCGAATACGCAGTATTTT. Its translation: CASSFGTGANTQYF.

The J gene is TRBJ2-3, the V gene TRBV19; 8 bases are shared with TRBD2. Trimming removed 6 bases from V and 1 base from J; junction bases left unmatched: 3. The CDR3 runs 14 residues. In germline, CDR1 is LNHDA, CDR2 SQIVND (reference sequence). The CDR3 protein is CASRERERTDTQYF. The CDR3 coding sequence is TGTGCCAGTAGGGAGCGGGAGCGCACAGATACGCAGTATTTT.

The chain employs TRBV21-1 and TRBJ1-5. TRBV21-1 is classified as a pseudogene. CDR3 length: 16 amino acids. The CDR3 coding sequence is TGTGCCAGCAGCGTAACCGGGGGCTTCAGCAATCAGCCCCAGCATTTT. Encoded protein: CASSVTGGFSNQPQHF.

On this clone: This may come from a read error, since a much larger clone is one base off. The CDR3 sequence is CASSFSTDTQYF. As DNA, the CDR3 is TGTGCCAGCAGCTTCTCCACAGATACGCAGTATTTT. The chain links TRBV11-2 to TRBJ2-3, with D uncertain. CDR3 length equals 12 residues. Trimming removed 3 bases at V and 2 bases at J, with 3 bases between. Germline CDR1 and CDR2: SGHAT and FQNNGV.

This sequence joins TRBV18 and TRBJ2-3; D assignment may be TRBD1 or TRBD2 (6 bases each). The CDR3 extends over 14 amino acids. The germline V gene has CDR1 KGHSH and CDR2 LQKENI. V gave up 2 bases and J gave up 6 bases, with 12 bases separating them. The CDR3 spells CASSPSGAGDTQYF. The CDR3 region has the DNA TGTGCCAGCTCACCATCAGGGGCGGGGGATACGCAGTATTTT.

V and J are TRBV28 and TRBJ2-3; 10 bases agree with TRBD2. V was pared by 6 bases and J by 1 base, with 1 base of the junction left unmatched. Germline CDR1 and CDR2: MDHEN and SYDVKM. The CDR3 totals 14 residues. CDR3 in DNA: TGTGCCAGCAGGAGCGGGAGGGGCACAGATACGCAGTATTTT. The encoded protein is CASRSGRGTDTQYF. The variable domain in full, with the rest retrieved from reference TRBV28 and TRBJ2-3, is DVKVTQSSRYLVKRTGEKVFLECVQDMDHENMFWYRQDPGLGLRLIYFSYDVKMKEKGDIPEGYSVSREKKERFSLILESASTNQTSMYLCASRSGRGTDTQYFGPGTRLTVL.

The chain combines TRBV6-1 with TRBJ2-2; D could derive from TRBD1 or TRBD2 (6 bases each). Trimming took 7 bases from V and 4 from J, leaving 16 bases between them. The CDR3 covers 15 residues. Germline CDR1 reads MNHNS; CDR2 reads SASEGT. Written as DNA, the CDR3 is TGTGCCAGCATCGGAAGGGGGGCGCGCACCGGGGAGCTGTTTTTT. Translating gives CASIGRGARTGELFF.

V and J are TRBV5-1 and TRBJ1-2, with D tentatively TRBD1 (6 bases). Germline CDR1 SGHRS, CDR2 YFSETQ. Trimming removed 0 bases from V and 3 bases from J, with 9 bases in between. There are 14 residues in the CDR3. In DNA form, the CDR3 reads TGCGCCAGCAGCTTGGGGGCAGGGGACTATGGCTACACCTTC. Protein: CASSLGAGDYGYTF.

This clone was detected once. The rearrangement links TRBV28 to TRBJ1-5; D unclear. This CDR3 comprises 13 residues. Germline V gives CDR1 MDHEN, CDR2 SYDVKM. The V end was cut by 0 bases, the J end by 5 bases, with 5 bases between. CDR3: CASSLWDDQPQHF. CDR3 nucleotide sequence: TGTGCCAGCAGTTTATGGGATGATCAGCCCCAGCATTTT.

This chain uses TRBV29-1 with TRBJ2-5; TRBD1 matches 8 bases. In germline, CDR1 is SQVTM, CDR2 ANQGSEA. CDR3 length: 14 amino acids. CDR3 in amino acids: CSITPGQDQETQYF. CDR3 in DNA: TGCAGTATAACGCCGGGACAGGACCAAGAGACCCAGTACTTC. Supplemented by reference TRBV29-1 and TRBJ2-5, the full variable domain reads SAVISQKPSRDICQRGTSLTIQCQVDSQVTMMFWYRQQPGQSLTLIATANQGSEATYESGFVIDKFPISRPNLTFSTLTVSNMSPEDSSIYLCSITPGQDQETQYFGPGTRLLVL.

The chain employs TRBV5-1 and TRBJ2-1; TRBD2 matches 10 bases. The V gene's germline CDR1 is SGHRS and CDR2 YFSETQ. This CDR3 is built from 15 residues. The V segment lost 4 bases and the J segment 5 bases; nucleotides outside the gene matches: 6. The CDR3 sequence is CASSLRTSGHNEQFF. CDR3 coding DNA: TGCGCCAGCAGCCTGAGGACTAGCGGACACAATGAGCAGTTCTTC.

This chain uses TRBV6-1 with TRBJ2-7; 8 positions agree with TRBD2. With V trimmed by 3 bases and J by 1 base, 11 bases remained unmatched. The CDR3 sequence is 17 residues long. Per germline, CDR1 MNHNS and CDR2 SASEGT. This CDR3 reads CASSDLRVIAGSYEQYF. The CDR3 region has the DNA TGTGCCAGCAGTGACCTAAGGGTAATAGCGGGATCCTACGAGCAGTACTTC.